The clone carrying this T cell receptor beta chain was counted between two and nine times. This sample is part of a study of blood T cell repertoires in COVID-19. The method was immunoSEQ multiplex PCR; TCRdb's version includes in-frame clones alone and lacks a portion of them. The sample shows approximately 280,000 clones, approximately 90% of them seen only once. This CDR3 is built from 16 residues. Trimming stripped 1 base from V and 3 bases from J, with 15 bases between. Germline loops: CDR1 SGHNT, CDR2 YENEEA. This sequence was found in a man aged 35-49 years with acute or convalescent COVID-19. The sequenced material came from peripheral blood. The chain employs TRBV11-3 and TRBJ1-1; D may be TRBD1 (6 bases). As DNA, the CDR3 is TGTGCCAGCAGCTTAGGCCTGTCCAGGGGCGACACTGAAGCTTTCTTT. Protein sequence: CASSLGLSRGDTEAFF. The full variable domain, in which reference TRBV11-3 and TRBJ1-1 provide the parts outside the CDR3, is EAGVVQSPRYKIIEKKQPVAFWCNPISGHNTLYWYLQNLGQGPELLIRYENEEAVDDSQLPKDRFSAERLKGVDSTLKIQPAELGDSAVYLCASSLGLSRGDTEAFFGQGTRLTVV.